What follows are 3 T cell receptor beta chains derived from one specimen sequenced in a study of cytomegalovirus exposure and HLA in healthy donors. PCR involved 60 Vbeta and 13 Jbeta primers. The method was immunoSEQ multiplex PCR; TCRdb's version includes in-frame clones alone and lacks a portion of them. The sample carries about 43,000 clones, around 60% recorded once. Sequencing used PBMCs. The receptors were sampled from a man aged 55 to 69 in good health and CMV-seropositive.

This chain connects TRBV5-6 to TRBJ1-1; 8 bases agree with TRBD1. V lost 6 bases and J lost 5; bases outside the gene matches: 12. CDR1 SGHDT and CDR2 YYEEEE come from the germline V gene. This CDR3 contains 15 residues. DNA for the CDR3: TGTGCCAGCACCGACCAGGGGGCGGGAGAAACTGAAGCTTTCTTT. Protein: CASTDQGAGETEAFF.

The V call is TRBV11-2, the J call TRBJ2-3; no reliable D call. Germline CDR1 reads SGHAT; CDR2 reads FQNNGV. CDR3 length: 16 amino acids. V shed 2 bases and J shed 9 bases, with 21 bases lying between them. The CDR3 loop reads CASSLFSLSSPPTQYF. CDR3 sequence (DNA): TGTGCCAGCAGCTTATTCTCCCTGAGTAGCCCTCCCACGCAGTATTTT.

V is TRBV7-2 and J is TRBJ1-5; maybe TRBD1 (6 bases). Germline CDR1 is SGHTA and CDR2 is FQGNSA. The CDR3 covers 14 residues. Trimming removed 5 bases from V and 4 bases from J, with 12 bases in between. Here the CDR3 reads CASSLMGTNQPQHF. The CDR3 nucleotides read TGTGCCAGCAGCCTGATGGGGACAAATCAGCCCCAGCATTTT.